The 31 T cell receptor beta chains below all came from one sample that was sequenced in a study of blood T cell repertoires in COVID-19. The protocol was immunoSEQ multiplex PCR, while the TCRdb copy is restricted to in-frame clones and leaves out a portion. The sample carries more than 200,000 clones, around nine tenths recorded once. The sample taken for sequencing was peripheral blood. These receptor sequences come from an older woman with COVID-19, enrolled during active disease.

This clone was counted once. The V call is TRBV9, the J call TRBJ1-2; D possibly corresponds to TRBD1 (5 bases). The germline CDR1 and CDR2 sequences are SGDLS and YYNGEE. Trimming shortened V by 0 bases and J by 8 bases, and 20 bases separated the two germline ends. CDR3 length equals 16 residues. The CDR3 spells CASSVDPIPRVKGYTF. CDR3 DNA sequence: TGTGCCAGCAGCGTAGATCCCATCCCCAGGGTGAAGGGCTACACCTTC.

The chain carries TRBV5-5 and TRBJ2-1, with a weak D call TRBD1 (6 bases). The V gene's germline CDR1 is SGHKS and CDR2 YYEKEE (reference sequence). The CDR3 contains 12 residues. The V and J ends lost 4 bases and 10 bases respectively, with 12 bases between them. The CDR3 region has the DNA TGTGCCAGCAGCAGAGACAGGAGGGAGCAGTTCTTC. Its translation: CASSRDRREQFF. Combining the CDR3 with reference TRBV5-5 and TRBJ2-1 gives the whole variable domain DAGVTQSPTHLIKTRGQQVTLRCSPISGHKSVSWYQQVLGQGPQFIFQYYEKEERGRGNFPDRFSARQFPNYSSELNVNALLLGDSALYLCASSRDRREQFFGPGTRLTVL.

The chain uses TRBV14 and TRBJ2-1, with D perhaps TRBD2 (6 bases). From germline, CDR1 is SGHDN and CDR2 FVKESK. The CDR3 extends over 15 amino acids. V lost 4 bases, J lost 9 bases, and 19 bases lay in between. The CDR3, as DNA: TGTGCCAGCAGCCGCCATCAGGGAGGCCGAGCTGAGCAGTTCTTC. It yields the protein CASSRHQGGRAEQFF.

This clone has more than one count but fewer than ten. This chain links TRBV18 with TRBJ2-2; D is possibly TRBD1 (5 bases). The CDR3 totals 15 residues. Germline lookup yields CDR1 KGHSH and CDR2 LQKENI. Trimming took off 1 base at V and 1 base at J, with 7 bases between the two ends. The CDR3 coding sequence is TGTGCCAGCTCACCACGGCAGGGGAACACCGGGGAGCTGTTTTTT. Its protein is CASSPRQGNTGELFF.

The CDR3 coding sequence is TGTGCCAGCAGACCCACAGGGGGCGGGTTTCAGCCCCAGCATTTT. It specifies CASRPTGGGFQPQHF. The chain couples TRBV28 to TRBJ1-5, with TRBD1 identical over 9 bases. Germline V gene data show CDR1 as MDHEN and CDR2 as SYDVKM. V trimming: 6 bases; J trimming: 6 bases; junction bases outside the gene matches: 9. This CDR3 has 15 amino acids.

This sequence joins TRBV20-1 and TRBJ2-1; the match to TRBD2 covers 11 bases. CDR1 DFQATT and CDR2 SNEGSKA come from the germline V gene (reference sequence). The trim removed 3 bases at V and 1 base at J, leaving 8 bases unmatched. The CDR3 extends over 17 amino acids. CDR3 loop: CSASVVAGGFSYNEQFF. The CDR3 nucleotides are TGCAGTGCTAGTGTGGTAGCGGGAGGGTTTTCCTACAATGAGCAGTTCTTC.

The rearrangement joins TRBV30 to TRBJ2-1; perhaps TRBD2 as D (6 bases). The CDR3 length is 16 residues. Trimming cost V 4 bases and J 0 bases, with 16 bases left between them. CDR1 and CDR2 (germline): GTSNPN, SVGIG (reference sequence). The CDR3 protein is CAWNPGLISSYNEQFF. The CDR3 DNA follows: TGTGCCTGGAACCCCGGACTAATATCCTCCTACAATGAGCAGTTCTTC.

The chain employs TRBV29-1 and TRBJ2-3; the D gene is possibly TRBD2 (5 bases). V lost 6 bases to trimming and J lost 0 bases, with 16 bases between them. The CDR3 covers 15 residues. The V gene's germline CDR1 is SQVTM and CDR2 ANQGSEA. The chain's CDR3 is CSVSRRAVSTDTQYF. CDR3 nucleotide sequence: TGCAGCGTCTCCCGGCGAGCGGTGAGCACAGATACGCAGTATTTT.

The rearrangement joins TRBV5-4 to TRBJ2-7; 9 bases are shared with TRBD1. The length of the CDR3 is 15 residues. Unmatched junction bases numbered 9, after V lost 4 bases and J lost 4 bases. Germline CDR1 SGHNT, CDR2 YYREEE (reference sequence). The CDR3 is CASSRPGTGLYEQYF. DNA for the CDR3: TGTGCCAGCAGCCGCCCCGGGACAGGGTTATACGAGCAGTACTTC.

Details on this clone: Other DNA variants within this sample encode the same CDR3. The V call is TRBV5-1, the J call TRBJ1-1; tentatively, D is TRBD1 (5 bases). Trimming cost V 0 bases and J 4 bases, with 10 bases left between them. The CDR3 runs 14 residues. CDR1 and CDR2 from the germline V gene are SGHRS and YFSETQ. The CDR3 region has the DNA TGCGCCAGCAGCTTGGAAGGGGCTGGCACTGAAGCTTTCTTT. Encoded protein: CASSLEGAGTEAFF.

About this clone: One junction end does not reproduce the germline sequence, and a read error may be involved. The J gene is TRBJ2-7, the V gene TRBV29-1; TRBD1 aligns across 10 bases. Germline V gene lookup returns CDR1 SQVTM and CDR2 ANQGSEA. This CDR3 region has 15 residues. CDR3 loop: CSVEDWDRGGYEQYF. CDR3 coding DNA: TGCAGCGTCGAAGACTGGGACAGGGGAGGCTACGAGCAGTACTTC.

This chain uses TRBV7-9 with TRBJ2-1; 7 bases fit TRBD1. Per germline, CDR1 SEHNR and CDR2 FQNEAQ (reference sequence). Trimming removed 5 bases from V and 10 bases from J; junction bases left unmatched: 14. The length of the CDR3 is 15 residues. The CDR3 loop reads CASSRTTTGKGEQFF. For the CDR3, the DNA is TGTGCCAGCAGCCGAACCACGACAGGGAAGGGGGAGCAGTTCTTC.

The V gene is TRBV19, the J gene TRBJ1-5; D gene uncertain. This CDR3 spans 15 amino acids. Deletions cut 1 base from V and 7 bases from J, with 14 bases between. The germline V gene has CDR1 LNHDA and CDR2 SQIVND (reference sequence). CDR3 amino acids: CASSIVSGGGQPQHF. CDR3 coding DNA: TGTGCCAGTAGTATAGTTTCGGGTGGAGGGCAGCCCCAGCATTTT.

The CDR3 loop is CASSQEPGVSPLHF. The DNA of the CDR3 is TGCGCCAGCAGCCAAGAACCCGGTGTTTCACCCCTCCACTTT. This chain connects TRBV4-1 to TRBJ1-6; D is ambiguous. This CDR3 is 14 amino acids long. Between the trimmed V and J ends, which lost 0 bases and 9 bases, there was a span of 9 bases. CDR1 MGHRA and CDR2 YSYEKL come from the germline V gene.

The chain recombines TRBV19 with TRBJ2-2; TRBD2 agrees at 8 bases. The CDR3 contains 16 residues. CDR1 and CDR2 (germline): LNHDA, SQIVND (reference sequence). V was pared by 7 bases and J by 5 bases, with 12 bases of the junction left unmatched. As DNA, the CDR3 is TGTGCCAGTATGTGGTCGGGACTAGGGGGAACCGGGGAGCTGTTTTTT. This translates into CASMWSGLGGTGELFF. The full variable domain, completed using reference TRBV19 and TRBJ2-2, is DGGITQSPKYLFRKEGQNVTLSCEQNLNHDAMYWYRQDPGQGLRLIYYSQIVNDFQKGDIAEGYSVSREKKESFPLTVTSAQKNPTAFYLCASMWSGLGGTGELFFGEGSRLTVL.

CDR3 sequence reads: CATSRARGGGAAGANVLTF. CDR3 coding DNA: TGTGCCACCAGCAGAGCGAGAGGCGGGGGCGCCGCCGGGGCCAACGTCCTGACTTTC. This chain joins TRBV15 and TRBJ2-6; D is perhaps TRBD2 (7 bases). Germline lookup yields CDR1 LNHNV and CDR2 YYDKDF (reference sequence). CDR3 length: 19 amino acids. V lost 1 base and J lost 4, with 20 bases in between.

The chain recombines TRBV7-3 with TRBJ2-5; 12 bases align to TRBD2. V shed 4 bases, J shed 4 bases, and the junction held 7 bases outside the gene matches. From germline, CDR1 is SGHTA and CDR2 FQGTGA. The CDR3 totals 16 residues. CDR3 loop: CASSSGLAGSRETQYF. The CDR3 region has the DNA TGTGCCAGCAGCTCCGGACTAGCGGGATCACGAGAGACCCAGTACTTC.

The sample holds one count of this clone. V is TRBV15 and J is TRBJ2-1; 13 bases map to TRBD2. The length of the CDR3 is 15 residues. Germline assignment: CDR1 LNHNV and CDR2 YYDKDF (reference sequence). V trimming: 6 bases; J trimming: 9 bases; junction bases outside the gene matches: 8. As DNA, the CDR3 is TGTGCCACCAGGGGGACTAGCGGGATTGTCATTGAGCAGTTCTTC. This codes for CATRGTSGIVIEQFF.

This sequence joins TRBV6-5 and TRBJ1-5, with TRBD1 matching over 9 bases. V trimming: 4 bases; J trimming: 2 bases; junction bases outside the gene matches: 6. The CDR3 spans 16 residues. CDR1 MNHEY and CDR2 SVGAGI come from the germline V gene. CDR3 protein: CASSLTGGYGNQPQHF. The CDR3 DNA reads TGTGCCAGCAGTTTGACAGGGGGATACGGCAATCAGCCCCAGCATTTT.

V is TRBV19 and J is TRBJ1-5; D not certain. The V and J ends lost 5 bases and 0 bases respectively, with 8 bases between them. This CDR3 has 14 amino acids. Germline V lookup: CDR1 LNHDA, CDR2 SQIVND (reference sequence). This CDR3 reads CASSFQNSNQPQHF. Here the CDR3 DNA reads TGTGCCAGTAGTTTCCAAAATAGCAATCAGCCCCAGCATTTT. The full variable domain, with the rest looked up from reference TRBV19 and TRBJ1-5, is DGGITQSPKYLFRKEGQNVTLSCEQNLNHDAMYWYRQDPGQGLRLIYYSQIVNDFQKGDIAEGYSVSREKKESFPLTVTSAQKNPTAFYLCASSFQNSNQPQHFGDGTRLSIL.

CDR3 nucleotides: TGTGCCAGCAGTCGACAGGGGGCCTATGGCTACACCTTC. It translates to CASSRQGAYGYTF. V gene TRBV6-2 or TRBV6-3 combines with J gene TRBJ1-2; TRBD1 matches at 10 bases. The CDR3 is 13 residues long. In germline, CDR1 is MNHEY, CDR2 SVGEGT. With 5 bases clipped from V and 4 bases from J, the junction kept 1 base outside the gene matches.

The table lists this clone with a few counts. This chain uses TRBV18 with TRBJ1-2; no clear D gene. Looked up from germline, CDR1 is KGHSH and CDR2 is LQKENI. The CDR3 is made up of 15 amino acids. Deletions cut 4 bases from V and 4 bases from J, with 16 bases between. DNA of the CDR3: TGTGCCAGCTCACGGGCCCGTCAGCCCCTCTATGGCTACACCTTC. It translates to CASSRARQPLYGYTF.

This chain uses TRBV4-2 with TRBJ1-3; D ambiguous. The V end was cut by 1 base, the J end by 0 bases, with 10 bases between. The CDR3 is made up of 16 amino acids. The germline gives CDR1 LGHNA, CDR2 YNFKEQ. The CDR3 DNA reads TGTGCCAGCAGCCAAGCGAGGGCAACCTCTGGAAACACCATATATTTT. Translated, it gives CASSQARATSGNTIYF.

The rearrangement joins TRBV19 to TRBJ1-5; 8 nucleotides agree with TRBD1. V trimming: 0 bases; J trimming: 0 bases; junction bases outside the gene matches: 4. The germline V gene encodes CDR1 LNHDA and CDR2 SQIVND (reference sequence). The CDR3 has 17 residues. Here the CDR3 reads CASSIDGTGPSNQPQHF. For the CDR3, the DNA is TGTGCCAGTAGTATAGACGGGACAGGACCTAGCAATCAGCCCCAGCATTTT.

The chain couples TRBV24-1 to TRBJ2-3, with D possibly matching TRBD2 (6 bases). The CDR3 is made up of 16 amino acids. Germline CDR1 reads KGHDR; CDR2 reads SFDVKD. V was trimmed by 9 bases and J by 0 bases, leaving 18 bases between them. CDR3 loop: CATQTGSGTSTDTQYF. For the CDR3, the DNA is TGTGCCACCCAGACCGGGAGCGGAACTAGCACAGATACGCAGTATTTT.

This chain joins TRBV5-1 and TRBJ2-3; D call uncertain. The germline CDR1 and CDR2 sequences are SGHRS and YFSETQ. This CDR3 is built from 13 residues. V was shortened by 3 bases and J by 2 bases, with 7 bases between the two germline ends. CDR3 residues: CASSSGDTDTQYF. The CDR3 nucleotides are TGCGCCAGCAGCTCCGGTGACACAGATACGCAGTATTTT.

The J gene is TRBJ1-1, the V gene TRBV6-1; D gene unclear. Germline V gene lookup returns CDR1 MNHNS and CDR2 SASEGT. The CDR3 totals 14 residues. V lost 3 bases to trimming and J lost 1 base, with 9 bases between them. The CDR3 DNA follows: TGTGCCAGCAGTGATCGGGGTTGGAACACTGAAGCTTTCTTT. Translated: CASSDRGWNTEAFF.

Remarks on this clone: Other DNA sequences in this specimen translate into the identical CDR3. This chain connects TRBV19 to TRBJ1-5; D ambiguous. CDR3 length: 13 residues. V gave up 4 bases and J gave up 1 base, with 5 bases separating them. Germline assignment: CDR1 LNHDA and CDR2 SQIVND (reference sequence). The CDR3 region is CASSSRSNQPQHF. The CDR3 nucleotides are TGTGCCAGTAGTAGCCGGAGCAATCAGCCCCAGCATTTT.

The chain has TRBV19 and TRBJ2-1, with D tentatively TRBD2 (6 bases). Looked up from germline, CDR1 is LNHDA and CDR2 is SQIVND (reference sequence). V shed 5 bases and J shed 6 bases, with 17 bases lying between them. This CDR3 is built from 15 residues. CDR3 DNA sequence: TGTGCCAGTAGTTCGATAAATCTAGCGCCCAATGAGCAGTTCTTC. Its protein is CASSSINLAPNEQFF.

The rearrangement links TRBV6-1 to TRBJ2-7; a possible D gene is TRBD2 (5 bases). The ends were cut back, 3 bases at V and 3 bases at J, with 21 bases in the middle. This CDR3 comprises 17 residues. Germline lookup yields CDR1 MNHNS and CDR2 SASEGT. The CDR3 nucleotides are TGTGCCAGCAGTGAGTTCGGTTTCGGACTTACCTTCTACGAGCAGTACTTC. Encoded protein: CASSEFGFGLTFYEQYF.

The chain carries TRBV24-1 and TRBJ1-5, with D uncertain. The V end was cut by 9 bases, the J end by 5 bases, with 16 bases between. CDR1 is KGHDR and CDR2 is SFDVKD in the germline V gene. The CDR3 has 14 amino acids. The CDR3 sequence: CATSGLGFDQPQHF. The CDR3 bases are TGTGCCACCTCAGGTCTGGGTTTTGATCAGCCCCAGCATTTT.